There are a few counts of the clone carrying this T cell receptor (beta chain). The target antigen is unknown. CDR1 is MNHEY, CDR2 SVGEGT, per germline. V lost 3 bases to trimming and J lost 4 bases; unmatched junction nucleotides: 9. The CDR3 consists of 15 residues. This record belongs to a study of response to subunit inactivated influenza vaccine. From the RT-PCR reads, TCRdb called clonotypes with MiXCR, one entry per CDR3 protein. The profile covers 650,000 to 800,000 distinct CDR3 sequences, with approximately 15% appearing a single time and 6.5% to 8.5% taken by the ten largest. General observations from the study: After each seasonal influenza vaccination, few new T cells are recruited, the authors suggested.

The genes are TRBV6-2 or TRBV6-3 and TRBJ2-7; 7 bases fit TRBD1. The TCR originated in a man aged 50 to 60 who received an inactivated influenza vaccine. Sequencing was performed on PBMCs from blood, taken 14 to 15 days before vaccination. The CDR3 reads CASSYREQGPYEQYF. The CDR3 DNA reads TGTGCCAGCAGTTATCGGGAACAGGGGCCTTACGAGCAGTACTTC.